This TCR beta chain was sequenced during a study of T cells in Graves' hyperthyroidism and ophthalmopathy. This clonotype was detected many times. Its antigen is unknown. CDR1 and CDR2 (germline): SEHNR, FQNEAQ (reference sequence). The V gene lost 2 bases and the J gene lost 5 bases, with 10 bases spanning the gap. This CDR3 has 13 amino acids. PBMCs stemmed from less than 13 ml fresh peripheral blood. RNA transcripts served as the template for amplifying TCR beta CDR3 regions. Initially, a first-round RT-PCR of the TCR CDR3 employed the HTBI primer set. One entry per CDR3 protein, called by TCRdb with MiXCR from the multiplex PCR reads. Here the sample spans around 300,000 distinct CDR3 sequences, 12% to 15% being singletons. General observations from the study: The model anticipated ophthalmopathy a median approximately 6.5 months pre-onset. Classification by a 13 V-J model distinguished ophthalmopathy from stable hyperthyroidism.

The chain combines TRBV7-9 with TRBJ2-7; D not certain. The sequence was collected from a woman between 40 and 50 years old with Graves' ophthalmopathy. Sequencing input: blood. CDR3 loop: CASSLQEFHEQYF. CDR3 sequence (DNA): TGTGCCAGCAGCTTACAGGAATTCCACGAGCAGTACTTC.